This T cell receptor (beta chain) was recovered during a study of T cell responses to AZD1222 COVID-19 vaccine. Germline V lookup: CDR1 SGHTA, CDR2 FQGNSA. Trimming shortened V by 1 base and J by 8 bases, and 11 bases separated the two germline ends. The CDR3 is made up of 13 amino acids. Using immunoSEQ multiplex PCR, the repertoire was profiled, and TCRdb retains in-frame clones only, with some absent. The table includes some 54,000 clones, around 90% detected once. The rearrangement uses TRBV7-2 and TRBJ1-1; no reliable D call. The input for sequencing was peripheral blood, taken on day 0 of AZD1222 vaccination. The sequence came from an adult in good health. The CDR3 nucleotides are TGTGCCAGCAGCTTAGTGTCACAGCACGAAGCTTTCTTT. Its protein product is CASSLVSQHEAFF.